Here is one T cell receptor (beta chain) with its context. This sample is part of a study of blood T cell repertoires in COVID-19. Study context: T cells, B-cell-depleted T cells, or PBMCs provided the cDNA or gDNA that served as material.

Original data processing: Quantification of nucleated cells was approximated via reference gene primer amplification. TCRdb's copy holds only in-frame clones and misses some; the assay was immunoSEQ multiplex PCR. V, J and clone size were drawn from that table, and D and trimming were deduced from the DNA. There are a few hundred thousand clones in the sample; roughly 88% occur only once, and 2% to 3% lies in the top ten. The CDR3 consists of 15 residues. Germline V lookup: CDR1 GTSNPN, CDR2 SVGIG (reference sequence). J lost 2 bases, V lost 7 bases, and 2 bases had no gene match. The sample comprised PBMCs or T cells enriched from blood (not recorded which). This TCR was recovered from a woman aged 40 to 55 with acute COVID-19. This chain uses TRBV30 with TRBJ2-6; 13 positions agree with TRBD2. The chain's CDR3 is CASGTSGAGANVLTF. The CDR3 DNA reads as TGTGCCTCCGGGACTAGCGGGGCTGGGGCCAACGTCCTGACTTTC.